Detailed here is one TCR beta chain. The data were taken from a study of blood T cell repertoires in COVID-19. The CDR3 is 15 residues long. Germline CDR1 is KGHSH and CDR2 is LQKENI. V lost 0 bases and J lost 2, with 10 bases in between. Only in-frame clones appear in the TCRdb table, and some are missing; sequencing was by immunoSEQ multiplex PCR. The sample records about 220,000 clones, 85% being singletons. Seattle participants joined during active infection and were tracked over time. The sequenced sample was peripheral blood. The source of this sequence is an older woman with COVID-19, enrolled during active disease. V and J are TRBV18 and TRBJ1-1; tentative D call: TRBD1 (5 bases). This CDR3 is CASSPPRQSNTEAFF. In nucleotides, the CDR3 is TGTGCCAGCTCACCACCCCGACAGAGTAACACTGAAGCTTTCTTT.